This TCR beta chain was recovered during a study of post-analysis software for immune sequencing data. Study summary: Included among the disease courses, which were recorded for the cohort, were relapsing-remitting, secondary progressive and progressive-relapsing multiple sclerosis.

Broader study findings: TRBV5-6, TRBV5-1 and TRBV20-1 belonged to a set of about 5 TRBV segments that were more frequent in patients than controls. People with multiple sclerosis had a significantly lower normalized Chao1 diversity than controls did.

In regard to this clonotype: As yet, its antigen is unknown.

The CDR3 length is 16 residues. The V and J ends lost 8 bases and 3 bases, in that order; junction bases with no gene match: 14. Every TCR beta cDNA library bore unique molecular identifiers. It was from approximately 0.91 to 9.4 million T cells that some 500,000 cDNA molecules came. Each CDR3 protein gets one entry after TCRdb re-called the PCR reads with MiXCR. The sample lists roughly 870,000 distinct CDR3 sequences; about 53% were seen once. This chain uses TRBV12-3 or TRBV12-4 with TRBJ2-7; 9 positions match TRBD1. This receptor was taken from a girl aged 5-17 years with multiple sclerosis. Sequencing input: blood. CDR3 nucleotide sequence: TGTGCCAGCCTCCAGGGACAGGGACGTAGCTACTACGAGCAGTACTTC. It encodes CASLQGQGRSYYEQYF.